The entry below gives a single TCR beta chain sequence along with its context. This entry comes from a study of immune characterization of retroperitoneal liposarcoma. The CDR3 extends over 14 amino acids. In germline, CDR1 is MNHEY, CDR2 SVGAGI. Between the trimmed V and J ends, which lost 5 bases and 5 bases, there was a span of 15 bases. TCRdb independently ran MiXCR on the PCR reads; one entry per CDR3 protein. The sample has more than 9,000 distinct CDR3 sequences, 37% seen once. Material: tumor tissue. The chain carries TRBV6-5 and TRBJ1-1; D might be TRBD1 (6 bases). The TCR comes from a male donor with retroperitoneal liposarcoma. The CDR3 reads CASSDRSTGTEAFF. CDR3 bases: TGTGCCAGCAGTGACAGGTCCACGGGGACTGAAGCTTTCTTT.